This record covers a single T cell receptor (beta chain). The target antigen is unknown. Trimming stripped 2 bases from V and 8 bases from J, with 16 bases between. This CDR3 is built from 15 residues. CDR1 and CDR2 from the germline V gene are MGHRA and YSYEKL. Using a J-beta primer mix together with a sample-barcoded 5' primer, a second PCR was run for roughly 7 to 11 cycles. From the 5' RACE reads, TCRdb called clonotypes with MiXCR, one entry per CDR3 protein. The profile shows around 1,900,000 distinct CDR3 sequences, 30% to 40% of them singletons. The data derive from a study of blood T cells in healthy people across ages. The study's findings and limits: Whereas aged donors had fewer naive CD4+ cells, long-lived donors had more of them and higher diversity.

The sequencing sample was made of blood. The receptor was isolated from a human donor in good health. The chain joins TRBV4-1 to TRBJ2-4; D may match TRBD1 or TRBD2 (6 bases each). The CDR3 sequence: CASSQQGTPGDIQYF. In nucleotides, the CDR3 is TGCGCCAGCAGCCAACAAGGGACACCGGGAGACATTCAGTACTTC.